A selection of T cell receptor beta chains follows, all from one sample in a study of OX40 agonist ivuxolimab in advanced cancers. Generated by immunoSEQ multiplex PCR, the TCRdb table keeps only in-frame clones and is missing some. The sample records fewer than 90,000 clones, around 90% being singletons. This specimen consisted of CD4+ or CD8+ T cells sorted from blood, obtained in a trial of the OX40 agonist ivuxolimab. The source is an adult with an advanced solid tumor such as melanoma, head and neck, liver or kidney cancer. Each CDR3 is given with its conserved first and last residue.

CDR3aa,v_gene,len,j_gene
CASSRGDRGYEQYF,TRBV19,14,TRBJ2-7
CASSFGGQGAIFEKLFF,TRBV5-1,17,TRBJ1-4
CASSPWREIGSYEQYF,TRBV21-1,16,TRBJ2-7
CASSEVTRTGELFF,TRBV2,14,TRBJ2-2
CAIGQGGREPQHF,TRBV10-3,13,TRBJ1-5
CASSSGTGPPFSYEQYF,TRBV28,17,TRBJ2-7
CASSLSDGHPQHF,TRBV11-2,13,TRBJ1-5
CASRNRLGSPEYEQYF,TRBV4-1,16,TRBJ2-7
CASRQGAGEKLFF,TRBV10-3,13,TRBJ1-4
CASSLGLTSNQPQHF,TRBV5-8,15,TRBJ1-5
CASSPLPGLKAVKNIQYF,TRBV28,18,TRBJ2-4
CASSQGQESSYEQYF,TRBV4-2,15,TRBJ2-7
CASSEKKGVETQYF,TRBV5-4,14,TRBJ2-5
CASSPRGAATNEKLFF,TRBV4-3,16,TRBJ1-4
CASSSQAGGWNEQFF,TRBV11-3,15,TRBJ2-1
CASSMGPSAYFSYNEQFF,TRBV19,18,TRBJ2-1
CASSVGLLVYEQYF,TRBV2,14,TRBJ2-7
CASTIQGAGEKLFF,TRBV19,14,TRBJ1-4
CANGPRDLKQFF,TRBV10-2,12,TRBJ2-1
CASSLNGPPDTQYF,TRBV5-1,14,TRBJ2-3
CASSPSGSEQFF,TRBV7-9,12,TRBJ2-1
CASSPLQGPSHEQYF,TRBV18,15,TRBJ2-7
CASSFGGGAETQYF,TRBV7-9,14,TRBJ2-5
CASSDLFDRAYF,TRBV19,12,TRBJ1-2
CASTMIGETQYF,TRBV6-1,12,TRBJ2-5
CASSPAPLGNTEAFF,TRBV7-2,15,TRBJ1-1
CASSKQGINQPQHF,TRBV7-2,14,TRBJ1-5
CASSVGKLYGDTQYF,TRBV9,15,TRBJ2-3
CASRTDLYGYTF,TRBV6-1,12,TRBJ1-2
CASRDRRYNEQFF,TRBV6-6,13,TRBJ2-1
CASSRDGLNTGELFF,TRBV6-5,15,TRBJ2-2
CASRVFRGTDTQYF,TRBV11-2,14,TRBJ2-3
CASSLSGTVNQPQHF,TRBV9,15,TRBJ1-5
CASSIDLGNEQFF,TRBV19,13,TRBJ2-1
CASSKGSWGTGELFF,TRBV5-4,15,TRBJ2-2
CASRLGTANTEAFF,TRBV28,14,TRBJ1-1
CASSQGQGLGTEAFF,TRBV4-3,15,TRBJ1-1
CASSLQGDYRYF,TRBV5-6,12,TRBJ2-5
CASRSRKREVQFF,TRBV28,13,TRBJ2-1
CASSDSLGTGGFRGYTF,TRBV6-4,17,TRBJ1-2
CASSLGSVGRGSLSSNEQFF,TRBV5-4,20,TRBJ2-1
CASSQRGTGGAGNYGYTF,TRBV28,18,TRBJ1-2
CASSSGQGRTEAFF,TRBV4-2,14,TRBJ1-1
CASSQDSGRSSYEQYF,TRBV4-3,16,TRBJ2-7
CAGRNYEQYF,TRBV21-1,10,TRBJ2-7
CASSRGGSPTDTQYF,TRBV10-2,15,TRBJ2-3
CASRRTGDPWYEQYF,TRBV6-6,15,TRBJ2-7
CASSLAAASYEQYF,TRBV11-1,14,TRBJ2-7
CASSLQPGQRNRGSGELFF,TRBV4-3,19,TRBJ2-2
CASSLLGPTEAFF,TRBV28,13,TRBJ1-1
CAWRPGQGPNTGELFF,TRBV30,16,TRBJ2-2
CAWGAALASNEQFF,TRBV30,14,TRBJ2-1
CASSPGLAGSVSYEQYF,TRBV5-1,17,TRBJ2-7
CASRATGYYGYTF,TRBV28,13,TRBJ1-2
CASSSRQGGLTQYF,TRBV6-6,14,TRBJ2-5
CASSLGGSTDTQYF,TRBV28,14,TRBJ2-3
CASSVVGGRGYGYTF,TRBV9,15,TRBJ1-2
CASSLQAGGVPSSYEQYF,TRBV7-7,18,TRBJ2-7
CASSYVTVLSTDTQYF,TRBV5-6,16,TRBJ2-3
CASSHLGLRDRSGANVLTF,TRBV4-1,19,TRBJ2-6